A selection of T cell receptor beta chains follows, all from one sample in a study of blood T cell repertoires in COVID-19. Measured with immunoSEQ multiplex PCR; TCRdb has only the in-frame clones, and not every one. The table shows approximately 77,000 clones, with 70% to 90% occurring only once. The sequenced material came from peripheral blood. The source of these receptors is a man aged 50 or older with COVID-19, enrolled during active disease. The CDR3 runs from the conserved cysteine through the conserved F or W. A D gene is named only where the DNA matches it firmly. Some rows have no size entry. The others give once, few or many, or a class for an expanded clone.

TRBJ2-7 TRBD1 TRBV3-1/TRBV3-2 NA TGTGCCAGCGCCCGGGACAGGGGGCCGTACGAGCAGTACTTC CASARDRGPYEQYF
TRBJ1-2 NA TRBV5-1 once TGCGCCAGCAGCTCGACAGGCCCCCCTCCAAACTATGGCTACACCTTC CASSSTGPPPNYGYTF
TRBJ1-1 NA TRBV7-2 once TGTGCCAGCAGCTTAATGCGAAACACTGAAGCTTTCTTT CASSLMRNTEAFF
TRBJ1-2 TRBD1 TRBV27 NA TGTGCCAGCAGTCGACAGGGGGCGGTTGGCTACACCTTC CASSRQGAVGYTF
TRBJ2-7 TRBD2 TRBV5-1 few TGCGCCAGCAGAGCGGGGGCTGGAGGTTACGAGCAGTACTTC CASRAGAGGYEQYF
TRBJ2-1 NA TRBV7-3 NA TGTGCCAGCAGCTCGACCCTAGAGGGTGAGCAGTTCTTC CASSSTLEGEQFF
TRBJ2-1 TRBD2 TRBV24-1 NA TGTGCCACCAGTATAGCGGGAGGTTACAATGAGCAGTTCTTC CATSIAGGYNEQFF
TRBJ2-7 TRBD1 TRBV7-9 NA TGTGCCAGCAGCTTATCGTACAGGGGTCCCGAGCAGTACTTC CASSLSYRGPEQYF
TRBJ1-3 NA TRBV30 NA TGTGCCTGGAGCCAAGGACTGGCTGGAAACACCATATATTTT CAWSQGLAGNTIYF
TRBJ1-6 NA TRBV4-2 NA TGTGCCAGCAGCCAGGAGGCTGGGGATTCACCCCTCCACTTT CASSQEAGDSPLHF
TRBJ2-7 NA TRBV7-9 NA TGTGCCAGCAGCTCCGCGGGCTTTCCGGGAGAGCAGTACTTC CASSSAGFPGEQYF
TRBJ1-4 TRBD1 TRBV2 NA TGTGCCACCACGGGACAGGAAAATGAAAAACTGTTTTTT CATTGQENEKLFF
TRBJ2-2 TRBD2 TRBV6-4 few TGTGCCAGCAGTGAGGGAGGGAGCACCGGGGAGCTGTTTTTT CASSEGGSTGELFF
TRBJ2-7 NA TRBV10-3 medium-sized TGTGCCATCAGGGGGGGATTAGACAGCCGGCGGGAGCAGTACTTC CAIRGGLDSRREQYF
TRBJ2-2 TRBD2 TRBV5-1 few TGCGCCAGCAGTCCACTAGCGGGAGGGCGAGGGTATTCGAACACCGGGGAGCTGTTTTTT CASSPLAGGRGYSNTGELFF
TRBJ1-3 TRBD1 TRBV28 NA TGTGCCAGCAGCCAGGACAGGGGCGGTGGATATATGCCTGGAAACACCATATATTTT CASSQDRGGGYMPGNTIYF
TRBJ1-5 NA TRBV7-9 NA TGTGCCAGCAGCTTTGGGGAGGGCCCCAATCAGCCCCAGCATTTT CASSFGEGPNQPQHF
TRBJ2-5 NA TRBV12-3/TRBV12-4 NA TGTGCCAGCAGCCAGGGTCCCCAAGAGACCCAGTACTTC CASSQGPQETQYF
TRBJ1-2 TRBD1 TRBV6-6 NA TGTGCCAGCAATAGGGACAGCTCGTATGGCTACACCTTC CASNRDSSYGYTF
TRBJ1-1 NA TRBV6-1 once TGTGCCAGCAGTGAACGCGTGACAGGGAACACTGAAGCTTTCTTT CASSERVTGNTEAFF
TRBJ2-1 NA TRBV5-1 NA TGCGCCAGCCGAAGAATAGCGGACCTATACAATGAGCAGTTCTTC CASRRIADLYNEQFF
TRBJ1-2 NA TRBV30 few TGTGCCTGGAGTGCGGGACTCTATGGCTACACCTTC CAWSAGLYGYTF
TRBJ2-7 TRBD1 TRBV11-2 NA TGTGCCAGCAGCCTCTTTCGGGACAGGGAGGCCGAGCAGTACTTC CASSLFRDREAEQYF
TRBJ2-5 NA TRBV7-9 NA TGTGCCAGCAGCCCTAGCTCCCCGGGGTCCGCGACCCAGTACTTC CASSPSSPGSATQYF
TRBJ1-5 NA TRBV28 NA TGTGCCAGCAGCCCCTATGTAGGGGAGGGGGTAGGGCCCCAGCATTTT CASSPYVGEGVGPQHF
TRBJ1-6 NA TRBV4-2 NA TGTGCCAGCAGCCGAGAGGGAGCAGACAACTCACCCCTCCACTTT CASSREGADNSPLHF
TRBJ1-1 NA TRBV10-3 NA TGTGCCATCAGTGACGACACGATAAGTGCGTTCTTT CAISDDTISAFF
TRBJ1-5 TRBD1 TRBV5-5 NA TGTGCCAGCAGCTACGGACAGGGAAATCAGCCCCAGCATTTT CASSYGQGNQPQHF
TRBJ1-3 TRBD1 TRBV28 NA TGTGCCAGCAGTTTATGGGGACAGGGGGCTGGAAACACCATATATTTT CASSLWGQGAGNTIYF
TRBJ2-5 NA TRBV24-1 NA TGTGCCACCAGTGATTGGCAAGGGACACGCGGGGAGACCCAGTACTTC CATSDWQGTRGETQYF
TRBJ2-5 TRBD1 TRBV5-4 NA TGTGCCAGCAGCTTGAGGCCAGGGGGCCAAGAGACCCAGTACTTC CASSLRPGGQETQYF
TRBJ2-7 NA TRBV7-6 NA TGTGCCAGCAGCCCGCGGGGCTACGAGCAGTACTTC CASSPRGYEQYF
TRBJ2-7 TRBD1 TRBV5-6 NA TGTGCCAGCAGCTTAGGACAGGGACCCTACGAGCAGTACTTC CASSLGQGPYEQYF
TRBJ1-5 TRBD1 TRBV7-9 once TGTGCCAGCAGCTTAGGGACAGGGGAACGCAATCAGCCCCAGCATTTT CASSLGTGERNQPQHF
TRBJ2-7 NA TRBV5-6 NA TGTGCCAGCAGCTTGAGGGGCGGCGAGCAGTACTTC CASSLRGGEQYF
TRBJ2-5 TRBD1 TRBV5-1 NA TGCGCCAGCAGCCGACAGGGTGAAGAGACCCAGTACTTC CASSRQGEETQYF
TRBJ1-6 TRBD1 TRBV6-4 NA TGTGCCAGCAGTGATCCCCAGGGGGCGTCAGGAAATTCACCCCTCCACTTT CASSDPQGASGNSPLHF
TRBJ2-1 TRBD2 TRBV30 NA TGTGCCTGGACTAGCGGGAGGACCCCCTACAATGAGCAGTTCTTC CAWTSGRTPYNEQFF
TRBJ2-7 TRBD2 TRBV6-5 NA TGTGCCAGCAGCAGGACTAGCGGACGTTACGAGCAGTACTTC CASSRTSGRYEQYF
TRBJ2-1 TRBD2 TRBV15 NA TGTGCCACCAGCAGAGGGACTAGCGGGAGTAGGTATGAGCAGTTCTTC CATSRGTSGSRYEQFF
TRBJ1-2 TRBD1 TRBV7-3 once TGTGCCAGCAGCCAACACGGACAGGGGAATCCCTATGGCTACACCTTC CASSQHGQGNPYGYTF
TRBJ2-7 NA TRBV29-1 NA TGCAGCGTTGCGGAGACAGGAGCTTTAGAGCAGTACTTC CSVAETGALEQYF
TRBJ1-6 NA TRBV27 NA TGTGCCAGCAGTCCTCTCGGTTCACCCCTCCACTTT CASSPLGSPLHF
TRBJ2-7 NA TRBV7-8 NA TGTGCCAGCAGCTTGAGACAGTTAAGAGACAGGACGCGCCACGAGCAGTACTTC CASSLRQLRDRTRHEQYF
TRBJ2-1 NA TRBV28 once TGTGCCAGTTCACGGGTGGAGCAGTTCTTC CASSRVEQFF
TRBJ1-6 TRBD1 TRBV5-4 NA TGTGCCAGCAGCCTGCAACAGGGGACCTCCTATAATTCACCCCTCCACTTT CASSLQQGTSYNSPLHF
TRBJ1-1 TRBD1 TRBV30 NA TGTGCCTGGACGCGACAGGGGTTGAACACTGAAGCTTTCTTT CAWTRQGLNTEAFF
TRBJ2-3 TRBD2 TRBV19 NA TGTGCCAGTAGTCCTAGCGGGAGTCTCACAGATACGCAGTATTTT CASSPSGSLTDTQYF
TRBJ1-4 NA TRBV6-1 NA TGTGCCAGCAGTGACAGACAGGCGGTAAAACTGTTTTTT CASSDRQAVKLFF